The 27 T cell receptor beta chains listed next were all sequenced from one sample in a study of blood T cell repertoires in COVID-19. Libraries were prepared by immunoSEQ multiplex PCR; TCRdb keeps only in-frame clonotypes and omits some of them. The table lists some 73,000 clones, more than 60% of them singletons. Sequencing input: peripheral blood. These receptors were taken from a man aged 55 to 69 with acute or convalescent COVID-19.

This chain joins TRBV2 and TRBJ2-5; TRBD1 agrees at 8 bases. The CDR3 has 14 amino acids. Germline loops: CDR1 SNHLY, CDR2 FYNNEI. The J segment lost 7 bases and the V segment lost 8 bases, leaving 12 bases of the junction unmatched. The CDR3 loop is CASGRPDRDGTQYF. The CDR3 coding sequence is TGTGCCAGCGGACGACCGGACAGGGATGGGACCCAGTACTTC. The full variable domain, its missing parts supplied by reference TRBV2 and TRBJ2-5, is EPEVTQTPSHQVTQMGQEVILRCVPISNHLYFYWYRQILGQKVEFLVSFYNNEISEKSEIFDDQFSVERPDGSNFTLKIRSTKLEDSAMYFCASGRPDRDGTQYFGPGTRLLVL.

The CDR3 reads CASSIRGSSGGSTDTQYF. The CDR3 DNA reads as TGTGCCAGTAGTATAAGAGGTTCGAGCGGGGGGAGCACAGATACGCAGTATTTT. The chain employs TRBV19 and TRBJ2-3; TRBD2 agrees at 9 bases. The CDR3 has 18 residues. Trimming cost V 2 bases and J 0 bases; bases outside gene matches: 9. Germline CDR1 reads LNHDA; CDR2 reads SQIVND (reference sequence). The entire variable domain, with the rest obtained from reference TRBV19 and TRBJ2-3, is as follows: DGGITQSPKYLFRKEGQNVTLSCEQNLNHDAMYWYRQDPGQGLRLIYYSQIVNDFQKGDIAEGYSVSREKKESFPLTVTSAQKNPTAFYLCASSIRGSSGGSTDTQYFGPGTRLTVL.

This clone was seen repeatedly, ten times or more. V usage is TRBV14 and J usage is TRBJ1-2; perhaps TRBD1 as D (5 bases). Germline values: CDR1 SGHDN, CDR2 FVKESK. The CDR3 runs to 18 residues. Trimming removed 0 bases from V and 3 bases from J, with 20 bases in between. DNA for the CDR3: TGTGCCAGCAGCCAAGATCATGGCAGGGCGAACCTTTACTATGGCTACACCTTC. This gives the protein CASSQDHGRANLYYGYTF. Variable domain in full (rest from reference TRBV14 and TRBJ1-2): EAGVTQFPSHSVIEKGQTVTLRCDPISGHDNLYWYRRVMGKEIKFLLHFVKESKQDESGMPNNRFLAERTGGTYSTLKVQPAELEDSGVYFCASSQDHGRANLYYGYTFGSGTRLTVV.

The chain combines TRBV28 with TRBJ2-7; TRBD1 agrees at 9 bases. The V gene end was trimmed by 8 bases and the J gene end by 6 bases; junction bases not matched to a gene: 11. CDR3 length: 14 amino acids. Germline CDR1 and CDR2: MDHEN and SYDVKM. The CDR3, as DNA: TGTGCCAGCGACCCTACGGGACAGGGAAGCGAGCAGTACTTC. Amino acids: CASDPTGQGSEQYF. The whole variable domain, filled in from reference TRBV28 and TRBJ2-7, reads DVKVTQSSRYLVKRTGEKVFLECVQDMDHENMFWYRQDPGLGLRLIYFSYDVKMKEKGDIPEGYSVSREKKERFSLILESASTNQTSMYLCASDPTGQGSEQYFGPGTRLTVT.

This clone was counted between two and nine times. J is TRBJ2-3 and V is TRBV10-3, with D perhaps matching TRBD2 (7 bases). From germline, CDR1 is ENHRY and CDR2 SYGVKD. The CDR3 is 14 residues long. Trimming took off 3 bases at V and 5 bases at J, with 12 bases between the two ends. The CDR3 DNA reads TGTGCCATCAGTGAAGGGGGGGCCCAAGATACGCAGTATTTT. Residues: CAISEGGAQDTQYF.

The chain recombines TRBV27 with TRBJ2-7, with D possibly matching TRBD2 (5 bases). Trimming shortened V by 4 bases and J by 5 bases, and 6 bases separated the two germline ends. CDR3 length equals 11 residues. Germline-derived CDR1 and CDR2 are MNHEY and SMNVEV (reference sequence). In nucleotides, the CDR3 is TGTGCCAGCAGTTCCGGGGACGAGCAGTACGTC. Protein: CASSSGDEQYV.

The chain joins TRBV7-9 to TRBJ1-2; TRBD1 matches 7 bases. Losses at the gene ends were 2 bases for V and 14 bases for J; bases not matched to a gene: 23. The CDR3 totals 17 residues. CDR1 SEHNR and CDR2 FQNEAQ come from the germline V gene (reference sequence). CDR3 sequence reads: CASSLTGARGRTLPLTF. As DNA, the CDR3 is TGTGCCAGCAGCTTAACGGGAGCGAGGGGGCGGACTCTTCCTCTTACCTTC.

The chain combines TRBV7-2 with TRBJ2-1, with 8 bases aligning to TRBD1. Trimming took 2 bases from V and 9 from J; bases not matched to a gene: 6. The CDR3 runs to 14 residues. CDR1 SGHTA and CDR2 FQGNSA come from the germline V gene. CDR3 loop: CASSLLGQGGEQFF. In nucleotides, the CDR3 is TGTGCCAGCAGCTTACTAGGACAGGGTGGTGAGCAGTTCTTC.

The sample holds many counts of this clone. This chain connects TRBV7-6 to TRBJ2-7, with D possibly matching TRBD1 (5 bases). Germline V gene lookup returns CDR1 SGHVS and CDR2 FNYEAQ. The CDR3 contains 13 residues. Trimming took off 1 base at V and 3 bases at J, with 7 bases between the two ends. The CDR3: CASSLGRDYEQYV. The CDR3 region has the DNA TGTGCCAGCAGCTTAGGCAGGGACTACGAGCAGTACGTC.

This sequence joins TRBV4-2 and TRBJ1-3; TRBD1 matches 7 bases. Per the germline V gene, CDR1 is LGHNA and CDR2 is YNFKEQ. With V trimmed by 4 bases and J by 0 bases, 3 bases remained unmatched. The CDR3 has 15 residues. CDR3 bases: TGTGCCAGCAGCCGCGGACAGGACTCTGGAAACACCATATATTTT. Translated, it gives CASSRGQDSGNTIYF.

This clone was picked up a small number of times. This chain joins TRBV10-3 and TRBJ2-2; perhaps TRBD1 as D (6 bases). Germline values: CDR1 ENHRY, CDR2 SYGVKD. This CDR3 comprises 17 residues. Trimming stripped 6 bases from V and 0 bases from J, with 17 bases between. CDR3 amino acids: CAIRKWTDTTNTGELFF. The CDR3 nucleotides are TGTGCCATCAGGAAATGGACAGACACGACGAACACCGGGGAGCTGTTTTTT.

The gene calls are TRBV28 and TRBJ2-3; no reliable D call. Germline V lookup: CDR1 MDHEN, CDR2 SYDVKM. There are 14 residues in the CDR3. Trimming removed 5 bases from V and 1 base from J, with 10 bases in between. The CDR3 is CASSPPSGTDTQYF. The CDR3 DNA reads TGTGCCAGCAGTCCGCCGAGCGGCACAGATACGCAGTATTTT.

The gene calls are TRBV10-1 and TRBJ2-7; tentative D call: TRBD2 (6 bases). The V and J ends lost 4 bases and 4 bases respectively, with 17 bases between them. CDR3 length: 15 residues. In germline, CDR1 is WNHNN, CDR2 SYGVQD (reference sequence). In nucleotides, the CDR3 is TGCGCCAGCAGTGTTTCCCCGACTAGTAATTACGAGCAGTACTTC. Translation: CASSVSPTSNYEQYF.

The chain employs TRBV2 and TRBJ1-4; 11 nucleotides line up with TRBD1. Germline CDR1 is SNHLY and CDR2 is FYNNEI. The CDR3 runs 13 residues. Trimming took 8 bases from V and 7 from J; bases not matched to a gene: 3. Here the CDR3 reads CASGGQGAEKLFF. The CDR3 region has the DNA TGTGCCAGCGGAGGACAGGGGGCTGAAAAACTGTTTTTT.

The chain employs TRBV9 and TRBJ2-3, with 9 bases lining up with TRBD2. Germline V gives CDR1 SGDLS, CDR2 YYNGEE. The junction had 4 bases not matched to a gene; V was cut back by 3 bases and J by 2 bases. The CDR3 runs 15 residues. The CDR3 DNA reads as TGTGCCAGCAGCGGCCGCGGGGGGGACACAGATACGCAGTATTTT. Translation: CASSGRGGDTDTQYF.

This clone came up a few times. The rearrangement joins TRBV5-1 to TRBJ2-2; TRBD2 is a possible D gene (6 bases). The CDR3 contains 14 residues. Per germline, CDR1 SGHRS and CDR2 YFSETQ. Trimming shortened V by 6 bases and J by 5 bases, and 14 bases separated the two germline ends. The DNA of the CDR3 is TGCGCCAGCAAAACGCCGGGAGATACCGGGGAGCTGTTTTTT. It encodes CASKTPGDTGELFF. Based on the CDR3 plus reference TRBV5-1 and TRBJ2-2, the full variable domain is KAGVTQTPRYLIKTRGQQVTLSCSPISGHRSVSWYQQTPGQGLQFLFEYFSETQRNKGNFPGRFSGRQFSNSRSEMNVSTLELGDSALYLCASKTPGDTGELFFGEGSRLTVL.

The rearrangement uses TRBV6-1 and TRBJ2-2; D perhaps matches TRBD2 (6 bases). Germline CDR1 MNHNS, CDR2 SASEGT. CDR3 length equals 16 residues. Trimming shortened V by 4 bases and J by 0 bases, and 12 bases separated the two germline ends. CDR3 DNA: TGTGCCAGCAGTGTCACGGGACTGCCGAACACCGGGGAGCTGTTTTTT. Residues: CASSVTGLPNTGELFF.

CDR3 coding DNA: TGTGCCAGCAGCTTACTGGCAACTAACTATGGCTACACCTTC. It translates to CASSLLATNYGYTF. The chain is built from TRBV7-2 and TRBJ1-2; D is unclear. From germline, CDR1 is SGHTA and CDR2 FQGNSA. CDR3 size: 14 residues. The V gene lost 2 bases and the J gene lost 0 bases, with 7 bases spanning the gap.

This clone has a handful of counts. The genes are TRBV2 and TRBJ2-1; 8 nucleotides match TRBD2. V gave up 6 bases and J gave up 13 bases; unmatched junction bases: 8. CDR3 length: 12 residues. The germline gives CDR1 SNHLY, CDR2 FYNNEI. Here the CDR3 DNA reads TGTGCCAGCAGACCAAGCGGGGGAGGCCAGTTCTTC. Its translation is CASRPSGGGQFF.

The rearrangement links TRBV7-9 to TRBJ1-4, with D perhaps TRBD1 (6 bases). Germline CDR1 is SEHNR and CDR2 is FQNEAQ (reference sequence). The CDR3 has 15 amino acids. Deletions cut 2 bases from V and 5 bases from J, with 12 bases between. For the CDR3, the DNA is TGTGCCAGCAGCTTACGAACAGGGCCCAATGAAAAACTGTTTTTT. This codes for CASSLRTGPNEKLFF.

V gene TRBV6-5 combines with J gene TRBJ2-7; 8 bases line up with TRBD1. From germline, CDR1 is MNHEY and CDR2 SVGAGI. This CDR3 spans 15 amino acids. J was trimmed by 4 bases and V by 5 bases; bases with no gene match: 10. CDR3 amino acids: CASSRFQGAGYEQYF. For the CDR3, the DNA is TGTGCCAGCAGTCGGTTTCAGGGGGCGGGTTACGAGCAGTACTTC.

The chain combines TRBV2 with TRBJ2-3, with 12 bases lining up with TRBD2. The length of the CDR3 is 15 residues. V gave up 5 bases and J gave up 4 bases; unmatched junction bases: 4. Germline V CDR1 and CDR2: SNHLY, FYNNEI. The CDR3 here is CASSLLAGGSDTQYF. The CDR3 DNA reads TGTGCCAGCAGTCTTCTAGCGGGAGGGTCAGATACGCAGTATTTT. Full variable domain (missing parts from reference TRBV2 and TRBJ2-3): EPEVTQTPSHQVTQMGQEVILRCVPISNHLYFYWYRQILGQKVEFLVSFYNNEISEKSEIFDDQFSVERPDGSNFTLKIRSTKLEDSAMYFCASSLLAGGSDTQYFGPGTRLTVL.

The J gene is TRBJ1-2, the V gene TRBV7-2; perhaps TRBD1 as D (5 bases). Germline CDR1 is SGHTA and CDR2 is FQGNSA. Between the trimmed V and J ends, which lost 5 bases and 3 bases, there was a span of 10 bases. This CDR3 has 13 amino acids. The CDR3 sequence is CASSPGDYYGYTF. Written as DNA, the CDR3 is TGTGCCAGCAGCCCGGGGGACTACTATGGCTACACCTTC.

The chain has TRBV5-6 and TRBJ2-1; a possible D gene is TRBD2 (7 bases). This CDR3 spans 15 amino acids. Germline CDR1 and CDR2: SGHDT and YYEEEE. Deletions cut 0 bases from V and 5 bases from J, with 12 bases between. CDR3 nucleotide sequence: TGTGCCAGCAGCTTGGTCGGGGGGCAAGACAATGAGCAGTTCTTC. Its translation: CASSLVGGQDNEQFF.

This chain connects TRBV28 to TRBJ2-1; tentative D call: TRBD1 (6 bases). Trimming stripped 3 bases from V and 7 bases from J, with 16 bases between. The CDR3 has 15 amino acids. CDR1 and CDR2 from the germline V gene are MDHEN and SYDVKM. Here the CDR3 reads CASSLPRGFGNEQFF. Written as DNA, the CDR3 is TGTGCCAGCAGTTTGCCCAGGGGTTTTGGGAATGAGCAGTTCTTC.

This rearrangement joins TRBV30 to TRBJ2-6; unclear D gene. Germline lookup yields CDR1 GTSNPN and CDR2 SVGIG (reference sequence). The CDR3 spans 13 residues. Between the trimmed V and J ends, which lost 8 bases and 2 bases, there was a span of 10 bases. In nucleotides, the CDR3 is TGTGCCGCCGAGGTGACTGGGGCCAACGTCCTGACTTTC. Its translation: CAAEVTGANVLTF. Looking up the rest from reference TRBV30 and TRBJ2-6 gives the full variable domain: SQTIHQWPATLVQPVGSPLSLECTVEGTSNPNLYWYRQAAGRGLQLLFYSVGIGQISSEVPQNLSASRPQDRQFILSSKKLLLSDSGFYLCAAEVTGANVLTFGAGSRLTVL.

The chain is built from TRBV6-5 and TRBJ2-2; the match to TRBD1 covers 10 bases. This CDR3 has 15 amino acids. Trimming cost V 4 bases and J 4 bases; bases outside gene matches: 3. The germline V gene has CDR1 MNHEY and CDR2 SVGAGI. CDR3 DNA: TGTGCCAGCAGTTGGGACAGGGGCGCCACCGGGGAGCTGTTTTTT. Its translation: CASSWDRGATGELFF.